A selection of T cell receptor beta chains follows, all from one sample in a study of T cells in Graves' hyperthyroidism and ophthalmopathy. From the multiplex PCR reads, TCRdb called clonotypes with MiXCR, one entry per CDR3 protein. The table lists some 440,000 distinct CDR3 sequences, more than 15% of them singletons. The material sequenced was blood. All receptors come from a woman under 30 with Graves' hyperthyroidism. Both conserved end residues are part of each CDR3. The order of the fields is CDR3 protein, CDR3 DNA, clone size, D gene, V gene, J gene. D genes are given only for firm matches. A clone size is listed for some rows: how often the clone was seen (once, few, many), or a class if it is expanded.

CDR3 protein: CASSQVIQGNYGYTF
CDR3 DNA: TGCGCCAGCAGCCAAGTAATACAGGGGAACTATGGCTACACCTTC
clone size: .
D gene: TRBD1
V gene: TRBV4-3
J gene: TRBJ1-2

CDR3 protein: CSARGSGGGEQYF
CDR3 DNA: TGCAGTGCTAGAGGGTCCGGGGGGGGCGAGCAGTACTTC
clone size: many
D gene: TRBD2
V gene: TRBV20-1
J gene: TRBJ2-7

CDR3 protein: CASSYSGGAMNTEAFF
CDR3 DNA: TGTGCCAGCAGTTACTCTGGGGGCGCTATGAACACTGAAGCTTTCTTT
clone size: many
D gene: .
V gene: TRBV6-2/TRBV6-3
J gene: TRBJ1-1

CDR3 protein: CASSLAGMPYEQYF
CDR3 DNA: TGCGCCAGCAGCTTGGCGGGCATGCCCTACGAGCAGTACTTC
clone size: many
D gene: .
V gene: TRBV5-1
J gene: TRBJ2-7

CDR3 protein: CSAGLAGGDYEQYF
CDR3 DNA: TGCAGTGCTGGACTAGCGGGAGGGGACTACGAGCAGTACTTC
clone size: many
D gene: TRBD2
V gene: TRBV20-1
J gene: TRBJ2-7

CDR3 protein: CASSFSRRETQYF
CDR3 DNA: TGTGCCAGCAGCTTTTCCCGGCGGGAGACCCAGTACTTC
clone size: few
D gene: .
V gene: TRBV7-9
J gene: TRBJ2-5

CDR3 protein: CTSSLGLNTGELFF
CDR3 DNA: TGTACCAGCAGCTTAGGACTGAACACCGGGGAGCTGTTTTTT
clone size: few
D gene: .
V gene: TRBV7-3
J gene: TRBJ2-2

CDR3 protein: CASTIGGPGPNEQFF
CDR3 DNA: TGTGCCAGCACCATTGGGGGGCCCGGTCCCAATGAGCAGTTCTTC
clone size: .
D gene: .
V gene: TRBV2
J gene: TRBJ2-1

CDR3 protein: CASSLTTEINTGELFF
CDR3 DNA: TGTGCCAGCAGCTTGACCACAGAGATTAACACCGGGGAGCTGTTTTTT
clone size: .
D gene: .
V gene: TRBV5-6
J gene: TRBJ2-2

CDR3 protein: CRAMGFGRNGYTF
CDR3 DNA: TGCAGAGCGATGGGGTTCGGTAGGAATGGCTACACCTTC
clone size: many
D gene: .
V gene: TRBV20-1
J gene: TRBJ1-2

CDR3 protein: CASSQTVGDTQYF
CDR3 DNA: TGTGCCAGCAGCCAGACTGTAGGAGATACGCAGTATTTT
clone size: many
D gene: .
V gene: TRBV4-2
J gene: TRBJ2-3

CDR3 protein: CASSLLGTHGGLDTEAFF
CDR3 DNA: TGTGCCAGCAGCTTGTTGGGGACCCATGGAGGGCTGGACACTGAAGCTTTCTTT
clone size: many
D gene: .
V gene: TRBV5-5
J gene: TRBJ1-1

CDR3 protein: CASSRTTGNTEAFF
CDR3 DNA: TGCGCCAGCAGCCGGACAACAGGGAACACTGAAGCTTTCTTT
clone size: .
D gene: .
V gene: TRBV5-1
J gene: TRBJ1-1

CDR3 protein: CASSLLAGELFF
CDR3 DNA: TGTGCCAGCAGCTTGTTAGCGGGGGAGCTGTTTTTT
clone size: .
D gene: .
V gene: TRBV5-4
J gene: TRBJ2-2

CDR3 protein: CASSEQGSGANVLTF
CDR3 DNA: TGTGCCAGTAGTGAACAGGGCTCTGGGGCCAACGTCCTGACTTTC
clone size: few
D gene: .
V gene: TRBV19
J gene: TRBJ2-6

CDR3 protein: CASSPNRAVETQYF
CDR3 DNA: TGTGCCAGCTCACCAAACAGGGCCGTAGAGACCCAGTACTTC
clone size: many
D gene: .
V gene: TRBV18
J gene: TRBJ2-5

CDR3 protein: CASSSRRDETQYF
CDR3 DNA: TGCGCCAGCAGTTCGCGAAGAGACGAGACCCAGTACTTC
clone size: .
D gene: .
V gene: TRBV10-2
J gene: TRBJ2-5

CDR3 protein: CASSDGKGASNQPQHF
CDR3 DNA: TGTGCCAGCAGTGACGGTAAGGGGGCAAGCAATCAGCCCCAGCATTTT
clone size: few
D gene: TRBD1
V gene: TRBV25-1
J gene: TRBJ1-5

CDR3 protein: CSARDSYPLHF
CDR3 DNA: TGCAGTGCTAGGGACAGCTATCCCCTCCACTTT
clone size: .
D gene: .
V gene: TRBV20-1
J gene: TRBJ1-6

CDR3 protein: CASSLTGGQTEAFF
CDR3 DNA: TGCGCCAGCAGCCTAACAGGGGGCCAGACTGAAGCTTTCTTT
clone size: few
D gene: TRBD1
V gene: TRBV5-1
J gene: TRBJ1-1

CDR3 protein: CASSLGAGAYEQYF
CDR3 DNA: TGTGCCAGCAGCTTAGGGGCGGGAGCCTACGAGCAGTACTTC
clone size: many
D gene: TRBD2
V gene: TRBV11-2
J gene: TRBJ2-7

CDR3 protein: CASRGEGAPNTGELFF
CDR3 DNA: TGTGCCAGCAGGGGGGAGGGAGCCCCGAACACCGGGGAGCTGTTTTTT
clone size: .
D gene: TRBD2
V gene: TRBV28
J gene: TRBJ2-2

CDR3 protein: CSASGQLTGELFF
CDR3 DNA: TGCAGTGCTTCTGGACAGCTCACCGGGGAGCTGTTTTTT
clone size: few
D gene: .
V gene: TRBV20-1
J gene: TRBJ2-2

CDR3 protein: CASKQDRGTEAFF
CDR3 DNA: TGTGCCAGCAAACAGGACAGGGGTACTGAAGCTTTCTTT
clone size: many
D gene: TRBD1
V gene: TRBV2
J gene: TRBJ1-1

CDR3 protein: CASSTGPWNEQYF
CDR3 DNA: TGTGCCAGCTCAACCGGACCATGGAACGAGCAGTACTTC
clone size: many
D gene: .
V gene: TRBV18
J gene: TRBJ2-7

CDR3 protein: CASSPSDGGALNEQFF
CDR3 DNA: TGTGCCAGCAGTCCCTCTGATGGGGGGGCGCTGAATGAGCAGTTCTTC
clone size: .
D gene: .
V gene: TRBV6-1
J gene: TRBJ2-1

CDR3 protein: CSARGSVGNFGNTIYF
CDR3 DNA: TGCAGTGCTAGAGGTTCCGTGGGAAATTTTGGAAACACCATATATTTT
clone size: .
D gene: .
V gene: TRBV20-1
J gene: TRBJ1-3

CDR3 protein: CSAGQGARTEAFF
CDR3 DNA: TGCAGCGCCGGACAGGGGGCGCGGACTGAAGCTTTCTTT
clone size: many
D gene: TRBD1
V gene: TRBV29-1
J gene: TRBJ1-1

CDR3 protein: CSADTSGRINTQYF
CDR3 DNA: TGCAGTGCAGATACTAGCGGGAGAATAAATACGCAGTATTTT
clone size: many
D gene: TRBD2
V gene: TRBV20-1
J gene: TRBJ2-3

CDR3 protein: CASSDQGSETQYF
CDR3 DNA: TGTGCCAGCAGCGATCAGGGTTCAGAGACCCAGTACTTC
clone size: few
D gene: .
V gene: TRBV9
J gene: TRBJ2-5

CDR3 protein: CASSYVQIPLYGYTF
CDR3 DNA: TGTGCCAGCAGTTATGTCCAGATCCCCCTCTATGGCTACACCTTC
clone size: few
D gene: .
V gene: TRBV6-5
J gene: TRBJ1-2

CDR3 protein: CASSDIASGGVGDTQYF
CDR3 DNA: TGTGCCAGCAGTGATATAGCTAGCGGGGGCGTCGGAGATACGCAGTATTTT
clone size: .
D gene: TRBD2
V gene: TRBV27
J gene: TRBJ2-3

CDR3 protein: CATSGMTAFGTDTQYF
CDR3 DNA: TGTGCCACCAGTGGGATGACGGCGTTTGGGACAGATACGCAGTATTTT
clone size: .
D gene: .
V gene: TRBV24-1
J gene: TRBJ2-3

CDR3 protein: CASSHPTGGSRETQYF
CDR3 DNA: TGTGCCAGCAGCCACCCCACAGGGGGCTCTCGGGAGACCCAGTACTTC
clone size: .
D gene: TRBD1
V gene: TRBV3-1
J gene: TRBJ2-5

CDR3 protein: CASSQAYGTGRSNSGAGELFF
CDR3 DNA: TGCGCCAGCAGCCAAGCCTACGGGACAGGGAGATCGAACTCCGGGGCCGGGGAGCTGTTTTTT
clone size: few
D gene: TRBD1
V gene: TRBV4-3
J gene: TRBJ2-2

CDR3 protein: CSARDRDRGSMNTEAFF
CDR3 DNA: TGCAGTGCTAGAGACCGGGACAGGGGGTCAATGAACACTGAAGCTTTCTTT
clone size: many
D gene: TRBD1
V gene: TRBV20-1
J gene: TRBJ1-1

CDR3 protein: CASSLRQGWNEQFF
CDR3 DNA: TGTGCCAGCAGTCTACGACAGGGTTGGAATGAGCAGTTCTTC
clone size: many
D gene: TRBD1
V gene: TRBV27
J gene: TRBJ2-1

CDR3 protein: CASSQDPGGRTEAFF
CDR3 DNA: TGTGCCAGCAGCCAAGATCCAGGGGGCCGTACTGAAGCTTTCTTT
clone size: many
D gene: TRBD1
V gene: TRBV3-1
J gene: TRBJ1-1

CDR3 protein: CASSDRGLNGYTF
CDR3 DNA: TGTGCCAGCAGTGACAGGGGATTGAATGGCTACACCTTC
clone size: few
D gene: .
V gene: TRBV6-1
J gene: TRBJ1-2

CDR3 protein: CAISDGTSGILNEQFF
CDR3 DNA: TGTGCCATCAGCGATGGGACTAGCGGGATCCTCAATGAGCAGTTCTTC
clone size: few
D gene: TRBD2
V gene: TRBV10-3
J gene: TRBJ2-1

CDR3 protein: CASSGQYDNEQFF
CDR3 DNA: TGTGCCAGCAGCGGACAGTACGACAATGAGCAGTTCTTC
clone size: many
D gene: .
V gene: TRBV6-1
J gene: TRBJ2-1

CDR3 protein: CASSATGVASPLHF
CDR3 DNA: TGTGCCAGTAGTGCGACAGGGGTAGCTTCACCCCTCCACTTT
clone size: many
D gene: TRBD1
V gene: TRBV19
J gene: TRBJ1-6

CDR3 protein: CSVVPGTDEQYF
CDR3 DNA: TGCAGCGTTGTCCCCGGTACTGACGAGCAGTACTTC
clone size: few
D gene: .
V gene: TRBV29-1
J gene: TRBJ2-7

CDR3 protein: CATSRDPLPSGTEAFF
CDR3 DNA: TGTGCCACCAGCAGAGATCCCCTCCCATCGGGCACTGAAGCTTTCTTT
clone size: .
D gene: .
V gene: TRBV15
J gene: TRBJ1-1

CDR3 protein: CASSTSPTQLAGGLRTGDTQHF
CDR3 DNA: TGTGCCAGCAGCACTTCCCCAACACAACTAGCGGGGGGGCTTAGAACCGGAGATACGCAGCATTTT
clone size: once
D gene: .
V gene: TRBV7-3
J gene: TRBJ1-5

CDR3 protein: CASSYGPVLMNTEAFF
CDR3 DNA: TGTGCCAGCAGTTACGGCCCAGTCCTCATGAACACTGAAGCTTTCTTT
clone size: many
D gene: .
V gene: TRBV6-2/TRBV6-3
J gene: TRBJ1-1

CDR3 protein: CASSAQGQNTEAFF
CDR3 DNA: TGTGCCAGCAGCGCACAGGGGCAGAACACTGAAGCTTTCTTT
clone size: many
D gene: TRBD1
V gene: TRBV11-3
J gene: TRBJ1-1

CDR3 protein: CASSQVRDRFSYEQYF
CDR3 DNA: TGTGCCAGCAGCCAAGTCCGGGACAGGTTCTCCTACGAGCAGTACTTC
clone size: many
D gene: TRBD1
V gene: TRBV3-1
J gene: TRBJ2-7